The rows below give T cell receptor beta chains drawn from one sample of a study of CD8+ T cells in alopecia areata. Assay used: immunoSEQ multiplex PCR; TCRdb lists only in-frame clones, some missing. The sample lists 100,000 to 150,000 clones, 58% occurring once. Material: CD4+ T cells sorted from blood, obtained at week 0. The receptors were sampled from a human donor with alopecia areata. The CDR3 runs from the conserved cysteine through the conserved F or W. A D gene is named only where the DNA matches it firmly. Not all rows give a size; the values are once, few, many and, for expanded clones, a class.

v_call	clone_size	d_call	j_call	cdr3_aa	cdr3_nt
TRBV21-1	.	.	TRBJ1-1	CASSVTGTGTEAFF	TGTGCCAGCAGCGTAACAGGGACGGGCACTGAAGCTTTCTTT
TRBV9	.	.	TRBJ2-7	CASSVDGGASYEQYF	TGTGCCAGCAGCGTAGATGGAGGAGCCTCCTACGAGCAGTACTTC
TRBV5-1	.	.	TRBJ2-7	CASSLGDFSLYF	TGCGCCAGCAGCTTGGGTGACTTTAGTCTGTACTTC
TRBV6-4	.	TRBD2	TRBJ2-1	CASSAGGRENEQFF	TGTGCCAGCAGTGCCGGAGGGAGGGAGAATGAGCAGTTCTTC
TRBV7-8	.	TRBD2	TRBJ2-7	CASSLAERLAGYEQYF	TGTGCCAGCAGCTTAGCGGAACGACTAGCGGGATACGAGCAGTACTTC
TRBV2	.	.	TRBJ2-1	CASSVYEGSSYNEQFF	TGTGCCAGCAGTGTTTATGAGGGAAGCTCCTACAATGAGCAGTTCTTC
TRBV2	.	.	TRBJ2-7	CASSEGPSYEQYF	TGTGCCAGCAGTGAAGGCCCCAGCTACGAGCAGTACTTC
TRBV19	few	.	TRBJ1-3	CASRPAPGNTIYF	TGTGCCAGTAGACCCGCACCGGGAAACACCATATATTTT
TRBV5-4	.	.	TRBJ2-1	CASSLSTLGGVEQFF	TGTGCCAGCAGCTTATCTACCCTCGGCGGGGTTGAGCAGTTCTTC
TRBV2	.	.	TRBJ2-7	CASRQGGEQYF	TGTGCCAGCAGACAGGGCGGAGAGCAGTACTTC
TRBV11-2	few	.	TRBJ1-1	CASSVSSVNTEAFF	TGTGCCAGCAGTGTTAGTTCGGTGAACACTGAAGCTTTCTTT
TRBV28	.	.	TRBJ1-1	CASSLSGGFNTEAFF	TGTGCCAGCAGTTTATCTGGGGGGTTCAACACTGAAGCTTTCTTT
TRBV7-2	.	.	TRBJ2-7	CASSLEDGSKYF	TGTGCCAGCAGCTTAGAGGACGGGAGTAAGTACTTC
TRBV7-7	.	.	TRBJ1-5	CASSQGPSNQPQHF	TGTGCCAGCAGCCAGGGACCGAGCAATCAGCCCCAGCATTTT
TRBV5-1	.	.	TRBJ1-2	CASSPLRTNNYGYTF	TGCGCCAGCAGCCCCCTCCGTACCAATAACTATGGCTACACCTTC
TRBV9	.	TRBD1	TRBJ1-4	CASSARDRGLTEKLFF	TGTGCCAGCAGCGCCCGCGACAGGGGGTTAACGGAAAAACTGTTTTTT
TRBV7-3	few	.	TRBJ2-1	CASSAGSEQFF	TGTGCCAGCAGCGCTGGTAGTGAGCAGTTCTTC
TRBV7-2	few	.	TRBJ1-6	CASSYPSSYNSPLHF	TGTGCCAGCAGCTATCCTAGCTCCTATAATTCACCCCTCCACTTT
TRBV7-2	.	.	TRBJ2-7	CASSSQPGAGNEQYF	TGTGCCAGCAGCTCCCAACCGGGGGCTGGAAACGAGCAGTACTTC
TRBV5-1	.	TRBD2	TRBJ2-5	CASSLAISGMAWETQYF	TGCGCCAGCAGCTTGGCAATTAGCGGGATGGCCTGGGAGACCCAGTACTTC
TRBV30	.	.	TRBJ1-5	CAWSVQGQPQHF	TGTGCCTGGAGTGTACAGGGTCAGCCCCAGCATTTT
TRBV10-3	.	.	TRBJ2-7	CAISEQGGYEQYF	TGTGCCATCAGTGAGCAGGGCGGTTACGAGCAGTACTTC
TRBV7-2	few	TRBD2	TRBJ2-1	CASSLAPTSGRMYEQFF	TGTGCCAGCAGCTTAGCCCCCACTAGCGGGAGGATGTATGAGCAGTTCTTC
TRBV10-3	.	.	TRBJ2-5	CAISERTGETQYF	TGTGCCATCAGTGAGAGGACTGGGGAGACCCAGTACTTC
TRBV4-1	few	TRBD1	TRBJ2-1	CASSHGQGAGHEQFF	TGCGCCAGCAGCCACGGACAGGGGGCTGGACATGAGCAGTTCTTC
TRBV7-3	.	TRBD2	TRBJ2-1	CASSLYPPGLAGGPSYNEQFF	TGTGCCAGCAGCTTATATCCGCCGGGACTAGCGGGAGGGCCGAGCTACAATGAGCAGTTCTTC
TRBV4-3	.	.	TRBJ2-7	CASSQEGQGNWEQYF	TGCGCCAGCAGCCAAGAGGGCCAGGGAAACTGGGAGCAGTACTTC
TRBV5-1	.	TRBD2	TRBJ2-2	CASSPRRLAGGEDTGELFF	TGCGCCAGCAGCCCCAGACGACTAGCGGGGGGCGAGGACACCGGGGAGCTGTTTTTT